A selection of T cell receptor beta chains follows, all from one sample in a study of T-cell reconstitution after alpha-beta-depleted transplantation in children. TCRdb reprocessed the PCR reads via MiXCR and lists one record per CDR3 protein. The profile shows over 120,000 distinct CDR3 sequences, 8.8% of them singletons. Specimen: PBMCs, mostly from graft donor cells, collected 180 days after TCRalphabeta/CD19-depleted stem cell transplant. The receptor source for this set is a female patient aged 2-9 years who had a stem cell transplant for congenital amegakaryocytic thrombocytopenia, so the T cells may come from the graft donor. Each CDR3 is given with its conserved first and last residue.

J gene,V gene,CDR3 protein
TRBJ2-3,TRBV5-1,CASSSRQGVYTDTQYF
TRBJ2-5,TRBV20-1,CSASSGGPKKTQYF
TRBJ2-3,TRBV6-2/TRBV6-3,CASSYSRLASTDTQYF
TRBJ2-5,TRBV29-1,CSVEDGQETQYF
TRBJ2-3,TRBV20-1,CSAQRGGTDTQYF
TRBJ1-2,TRBV5-1,CASSSGQEDNYGYTF
TRBJ2-2,TRBV7-7,CASSLEVGTHTGELFF
TRBJ1-1,TRBV5-1,CASSLAEGEAFF
TRBJ2-7,TRBV28,CASSFRPRGVGEQYF
TRBJ1-2,TRBV27,CASTLSRQGKYGYTF
TRBJ2-7,TRBV28,CASSLRIPYEQYF
TRBJ1-1,TRBV18,CASSPEQGRTEAFF
TRBJ2-7,TRBV10-2,CASSVERTSNEQYF
TRBJ2-7,TRBV7-2,CASSLEDSGPYEQYF
TRBJ2-2,TRBV12-3/TRBV12-4,CASSFSSSGELFF
TRBJ2-1,TRBV27,CATGLAPNSYNEQFF
TRBJ2-5,TRBV28,CASSLWRDGQETQYF
TRBJ2-3,TRBV20-1,CSARVPGLAGGPADTQYF
TRBJ1-4,TRBV7-8,CASSLPRRGGDEKLFF
TRBJ2-7,TRBV5-1,CASSLYPGRSSYEQYF
TRBJ2-1,TRBV7-3,CASSPLAGNNEQFF
TRBJ2-2,TRBV28,CASRRAGGLTGELFF
TRBJ2-5,TRBV28,CASSVSGAMIETQYF
TRBJ2-1,TRBV10-3,CAISEPGQGMDNEQFF
TRBJ2-7,TRBV6-2/TRBV6-3,CASSSPGHWERYEQYF
TRBJ2-1,TRBV6-2/TRBV6-3,CASSPGTNAYNEQFF
TRBJ2-3,TRBV14,CASSGRQGCTDTQYF
TRBJ1-1,TRBV7-6,CASSLGPRGDTEAFF
TRBJ2-7,TRBV6-5,CASSYGAGVRHEQYF
TRBJ2-2,TRBV5-1,CASSSLDRNTGELFF
TRBJ2-2,TRBV7-3,CASSLLSSVTGELFF
TRBJ2-3,TRBV20-1,CSARGLAESTDTQYF
TRBJ1-4,TRBV7-2,CASSFGQGSLKLFF
TRBJ2-3,TRBV7-2,CASSPAPLRRPTDTQYF
TRBJ2-5,TRBV25-1,CASSTLRTQETQYF
TRBJ1-1,TRBV28,CASSRYAPGTTHGAFF
TRBJ2-3,TRBV10-3,CAIRAGDPSGPDTQYF
TRBJ1-2,TRBV25-1,CASSAGNYGYTF
TRBJ1-2,TRBV20-1,CSARIGYGYTF
TRBJ2-5,TRBV28,CASSPLGTVQETQYF
TRBJ1-2,TRBV28,CASSPRGFGYTF
TRBJ1-2,TRBV4-1,CASSQDLKYGYTF
TRBJ1-4,TRBV5-1,CASSWIGEKLFF
TRBJ1-1,TRBV10-3,CAISESITGRRAEAFF
TRBJ2-1,TRBV20-1,CSASKDSWNEQFF
TRBJ2-1,TRBV11-2,CASSLTGDRYNEQFF
TRBJ2-7,TRBV29-1,CSVLGQVGEQYF
TRBJ1-6,TRBV20-1,CSVQEAYNSPLHF
TRBJ1-4,TRBV4-2,CASSQVRVATNEKLFF
TRBJ2-7,TRBV6-5,CASSRSVAGGAYEQYF